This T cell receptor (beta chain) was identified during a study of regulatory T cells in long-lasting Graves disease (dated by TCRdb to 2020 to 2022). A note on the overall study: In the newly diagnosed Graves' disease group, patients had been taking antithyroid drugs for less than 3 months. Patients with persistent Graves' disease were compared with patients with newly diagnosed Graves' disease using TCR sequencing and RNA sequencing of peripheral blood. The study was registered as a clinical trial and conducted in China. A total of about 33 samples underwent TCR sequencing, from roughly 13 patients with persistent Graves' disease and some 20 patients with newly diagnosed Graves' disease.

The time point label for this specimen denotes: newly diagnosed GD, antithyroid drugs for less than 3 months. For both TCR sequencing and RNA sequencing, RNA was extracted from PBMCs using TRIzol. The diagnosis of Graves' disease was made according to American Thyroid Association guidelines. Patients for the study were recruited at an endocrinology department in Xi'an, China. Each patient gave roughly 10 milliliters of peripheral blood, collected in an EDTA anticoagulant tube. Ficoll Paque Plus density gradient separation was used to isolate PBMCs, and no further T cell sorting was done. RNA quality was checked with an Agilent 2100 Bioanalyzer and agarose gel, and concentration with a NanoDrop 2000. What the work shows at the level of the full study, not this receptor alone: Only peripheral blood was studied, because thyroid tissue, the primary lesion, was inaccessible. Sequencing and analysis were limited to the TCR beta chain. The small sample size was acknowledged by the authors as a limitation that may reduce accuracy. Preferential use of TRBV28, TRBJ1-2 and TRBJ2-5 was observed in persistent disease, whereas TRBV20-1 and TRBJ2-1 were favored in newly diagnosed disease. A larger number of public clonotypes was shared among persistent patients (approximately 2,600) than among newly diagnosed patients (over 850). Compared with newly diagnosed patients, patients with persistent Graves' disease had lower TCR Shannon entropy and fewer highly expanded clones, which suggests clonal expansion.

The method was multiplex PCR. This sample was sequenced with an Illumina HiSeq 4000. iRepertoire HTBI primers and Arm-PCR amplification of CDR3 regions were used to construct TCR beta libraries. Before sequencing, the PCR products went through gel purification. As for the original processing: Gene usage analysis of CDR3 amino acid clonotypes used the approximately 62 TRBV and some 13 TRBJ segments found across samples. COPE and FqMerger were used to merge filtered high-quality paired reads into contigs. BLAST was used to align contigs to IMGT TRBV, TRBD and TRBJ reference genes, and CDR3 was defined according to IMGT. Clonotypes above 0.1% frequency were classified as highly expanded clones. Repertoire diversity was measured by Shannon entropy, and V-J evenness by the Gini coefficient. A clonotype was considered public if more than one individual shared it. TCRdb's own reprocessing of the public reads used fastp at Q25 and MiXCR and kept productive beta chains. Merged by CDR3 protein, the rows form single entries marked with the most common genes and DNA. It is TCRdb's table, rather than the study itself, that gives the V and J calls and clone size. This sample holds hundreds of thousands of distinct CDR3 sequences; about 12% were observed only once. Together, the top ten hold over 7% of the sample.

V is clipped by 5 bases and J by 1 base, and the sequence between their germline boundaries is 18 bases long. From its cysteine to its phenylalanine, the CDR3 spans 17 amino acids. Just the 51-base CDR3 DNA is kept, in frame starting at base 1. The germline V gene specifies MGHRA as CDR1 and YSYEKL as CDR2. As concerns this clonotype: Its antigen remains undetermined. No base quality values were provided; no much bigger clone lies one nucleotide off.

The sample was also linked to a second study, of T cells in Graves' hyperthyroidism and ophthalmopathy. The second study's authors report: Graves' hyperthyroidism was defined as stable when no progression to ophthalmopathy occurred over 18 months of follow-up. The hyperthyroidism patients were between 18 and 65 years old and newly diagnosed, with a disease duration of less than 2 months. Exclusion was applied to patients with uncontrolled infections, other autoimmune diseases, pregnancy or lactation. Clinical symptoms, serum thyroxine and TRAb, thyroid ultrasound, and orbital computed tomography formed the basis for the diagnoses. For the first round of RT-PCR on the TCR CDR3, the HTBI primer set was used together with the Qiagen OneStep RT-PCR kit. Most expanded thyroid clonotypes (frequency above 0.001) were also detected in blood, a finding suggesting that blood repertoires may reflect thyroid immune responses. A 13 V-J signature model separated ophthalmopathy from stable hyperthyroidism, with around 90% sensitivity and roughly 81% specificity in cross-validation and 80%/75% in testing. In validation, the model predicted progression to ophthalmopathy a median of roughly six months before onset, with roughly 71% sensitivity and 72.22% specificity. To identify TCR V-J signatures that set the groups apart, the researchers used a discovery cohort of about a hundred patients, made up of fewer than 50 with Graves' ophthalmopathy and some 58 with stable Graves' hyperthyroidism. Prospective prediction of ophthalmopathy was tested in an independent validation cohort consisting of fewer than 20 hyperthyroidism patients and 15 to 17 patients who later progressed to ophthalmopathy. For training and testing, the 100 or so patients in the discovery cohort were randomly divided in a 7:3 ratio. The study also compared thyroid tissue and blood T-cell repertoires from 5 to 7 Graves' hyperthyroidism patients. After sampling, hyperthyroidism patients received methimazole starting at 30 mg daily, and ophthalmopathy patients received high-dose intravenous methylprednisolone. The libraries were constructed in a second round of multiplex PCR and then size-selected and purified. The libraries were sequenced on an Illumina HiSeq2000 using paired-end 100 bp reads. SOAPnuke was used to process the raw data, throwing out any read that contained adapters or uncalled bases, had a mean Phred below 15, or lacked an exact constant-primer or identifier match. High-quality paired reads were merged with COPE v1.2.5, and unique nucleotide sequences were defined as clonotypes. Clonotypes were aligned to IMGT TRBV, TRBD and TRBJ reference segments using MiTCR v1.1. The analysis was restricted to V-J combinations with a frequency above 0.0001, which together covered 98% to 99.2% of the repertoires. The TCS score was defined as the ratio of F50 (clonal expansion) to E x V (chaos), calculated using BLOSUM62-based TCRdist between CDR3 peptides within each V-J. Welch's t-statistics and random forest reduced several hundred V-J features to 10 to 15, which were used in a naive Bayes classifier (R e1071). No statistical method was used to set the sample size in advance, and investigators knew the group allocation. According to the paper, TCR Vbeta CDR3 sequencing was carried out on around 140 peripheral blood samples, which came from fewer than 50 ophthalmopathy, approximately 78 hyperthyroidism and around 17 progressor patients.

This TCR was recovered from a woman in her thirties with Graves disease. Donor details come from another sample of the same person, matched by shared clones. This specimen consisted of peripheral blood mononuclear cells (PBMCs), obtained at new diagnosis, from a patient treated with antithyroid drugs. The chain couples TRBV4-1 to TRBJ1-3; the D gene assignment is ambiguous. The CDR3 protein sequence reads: CASSLDLIPGSGNTIYF. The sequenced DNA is TGCGCCAGCAGCTTAGACCTGATTCCCGGGTCTGGAAACACCATATATTTT.